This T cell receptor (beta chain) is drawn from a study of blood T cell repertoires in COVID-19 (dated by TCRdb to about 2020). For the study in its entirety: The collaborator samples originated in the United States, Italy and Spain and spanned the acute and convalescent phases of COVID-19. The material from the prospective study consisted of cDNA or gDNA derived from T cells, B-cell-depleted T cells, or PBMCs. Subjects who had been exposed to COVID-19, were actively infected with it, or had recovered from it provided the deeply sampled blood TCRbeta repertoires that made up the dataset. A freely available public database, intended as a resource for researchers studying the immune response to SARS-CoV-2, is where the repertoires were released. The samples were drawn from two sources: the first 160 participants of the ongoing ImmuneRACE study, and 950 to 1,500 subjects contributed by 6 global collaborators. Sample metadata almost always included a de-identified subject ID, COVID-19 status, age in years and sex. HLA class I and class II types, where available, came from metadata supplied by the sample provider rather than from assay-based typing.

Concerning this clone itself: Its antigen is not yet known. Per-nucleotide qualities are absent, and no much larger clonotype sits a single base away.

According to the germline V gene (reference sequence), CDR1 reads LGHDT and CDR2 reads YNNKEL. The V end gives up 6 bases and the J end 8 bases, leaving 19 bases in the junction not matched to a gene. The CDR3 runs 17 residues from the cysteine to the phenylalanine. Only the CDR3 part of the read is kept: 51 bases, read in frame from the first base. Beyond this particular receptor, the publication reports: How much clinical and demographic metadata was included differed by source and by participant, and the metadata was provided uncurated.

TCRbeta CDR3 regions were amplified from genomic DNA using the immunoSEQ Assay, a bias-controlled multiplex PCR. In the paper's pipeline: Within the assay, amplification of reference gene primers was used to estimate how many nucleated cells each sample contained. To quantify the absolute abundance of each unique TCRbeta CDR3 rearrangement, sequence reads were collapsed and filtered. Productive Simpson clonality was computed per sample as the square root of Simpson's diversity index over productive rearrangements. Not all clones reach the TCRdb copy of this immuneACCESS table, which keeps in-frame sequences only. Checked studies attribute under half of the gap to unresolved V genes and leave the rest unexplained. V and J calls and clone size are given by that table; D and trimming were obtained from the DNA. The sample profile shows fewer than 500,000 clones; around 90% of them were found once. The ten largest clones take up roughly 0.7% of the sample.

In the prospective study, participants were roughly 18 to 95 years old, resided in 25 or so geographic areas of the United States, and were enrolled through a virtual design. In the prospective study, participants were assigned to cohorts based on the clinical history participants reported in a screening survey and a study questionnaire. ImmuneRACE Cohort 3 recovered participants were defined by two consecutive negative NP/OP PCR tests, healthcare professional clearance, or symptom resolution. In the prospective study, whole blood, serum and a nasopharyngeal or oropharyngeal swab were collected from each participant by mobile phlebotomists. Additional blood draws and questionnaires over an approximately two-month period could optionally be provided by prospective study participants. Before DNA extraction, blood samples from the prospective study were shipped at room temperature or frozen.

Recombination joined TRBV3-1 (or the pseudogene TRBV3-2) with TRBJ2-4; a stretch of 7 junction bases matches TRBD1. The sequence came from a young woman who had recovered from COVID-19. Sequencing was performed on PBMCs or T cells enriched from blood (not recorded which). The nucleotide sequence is TGTGCCAGCAGTCCTCTGGGGACACCTCGGGACAGAGACATTCAGTACTTC. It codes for CASSPLGTPRDRDIQYF.